These 14 T cell receptor beta chains originate from one sample sequenced in a study of blood T cell repertoires in COVID-19 (dated by TCRdb to 2020 to 2022). Libraries came from the immunoSEQ multiplex PCR assay. TCRdb took over this immuneACCESS table, retaining in-frame rearrangements with V and J assigned. Such tables are incomplete; in checked studies, under half of the missing clones stem from an unresolved V gene, and the remainder is unexplained. The sample profile shows some 100,000 clones; roughly 80% of them were found once. The top ten hold around 5.9% of the sample. The specimen sequenced was peripheral blood. The receptors were gathered from a man in his 70s with acute or convalescent COVID-19.

The chain carries TRBV2 and TRBJ2-2; D is unresolved. The CDR3 runs to 14 residues. The germline V gene encodes CDR1 SNHLY and CDR2 FYNNEI. Trimming pared 3 bases from V and 0 bases from J, leaving 5 bases between. The CDR3 loop is CASSEAANTGELFF. The CDR3 bases are TGTGCCAGCAGTGAGGCAGCGAACACCGGGGAGCTGTTTTTT.

This rearrangement joins TRBV19 to TRBJ2-7; D is unclear. The ends were cut back, 4 bases at V and 2 bases at J, with 9 bases in the middle. The CDR3 contains 13 residues. Germline CDR1 is LNHDA and CDR2 is SQIVND (reference sequence). In DNA, the CDR3 is TGTGCCAGTAGTAAAGACATAGCCTACGAGCAGTACTTC. This sequence encodes CASSKDIAYEQYF. Supplemented by reference TRBV19 and TRBJ2-7, the full variable domain reads DGGITQSPKYLFRKEGQNVTLSCEQNLNHDAMYWYRQDPGQGLRLIYYSQIVNDFQKGDIAEGYSVSREKKESFPLTVTSAQKNPTAFYLCASSKDIAYEQYFGPGTRLTVT.

V gene TRBV7-9 combines with J gene TRBJ2-2, with D unresolved. Trimming pared 5 bases from V and 6 bases from J, leaving 13 bases between. CDR1 is SEHNR, CDR2 FQNEAQ, per germline (reference sequence). The CDR3 length is 14 residues. This CDR3 reads CASSPLQDPGELFF. For the CDR3, the DNA is TGTGCCAGCAGCCCGCTCCAGGATCCCGGGGAGCTGTTTTTT.

J is TRBJ2-1 and V is TRBV18; the D gene is possibly TRBD2 (5 bases). The V end was cut by 1 base, the J end by 5 bases, with 24 bases between. Germline CDR1 is KGHSH and CDR2 is LQKENI. The CDR3 length is 19 residues. CDR3 residues: CASSPRRPSEIRENNEQFF. CDR3 in DNA: TGTGCCAGCTCACCACGTCGTCCCAGTGAGATAAGGGAGAACAATGAGCAGTTCTTC.

The V call is TRBV9, the J call TRBJ2-3, with D possibly being TRBD1 (5 bases). V was clipped by 0 bases and J by 2 bases, with 13 bases between them. The CDR3 is 16 amino acids. CDR1 and CDR2 from the germline V gene are SGDLS and YYNGEE. CDR3 nucleotide sequence: TGTGCCAGCAGCGTAGGGGGTAGGGGATTCACAGATACGCAGTATTTT. Its protein product is CASSVGGRGFTDTQYF.

The chain is built from TRBV28 and TRBJ1-4; 7 nucleotides agree with TRBD1. The CDR3 has 15 amino acids. Germline V gene data show CDR1 as MDHEN and CDR2 as SYDVKM. V shed 1 base and J 4 bases; nucleotides not matched to a gene: 3. CDR3 sequence reads: CASSLSGQINEKLFF. The CDR3 nucleotides are TGTGCCAGCAGTTTATCGGGACAGATTAATGAAAAACTGTTTTTT.

The genes are TRBV15 and TRBJ1-6; the D is unclear. The CDR3 contains 15 residues. Germline CDR1 reads LNHNV; CDR2 reads YYDKDF (reference sequence). V dropped 5 bases and J dropped 9 bases, with 17 bases sitting between them. The CDR3 loop reads CATSPLSEVSSPLHF. In DNA, the CDR3 is TGTGCCACCAGCCCCCTCAGCGAGGTGTCTTCACCCCTCCACTTT.

This clone was recorded once. This chain connects TRBV19 to TRBJ2-1; 8 nucleotides agree with TRBD2. Germline loops: CDR1 LNHDA, CDR2 SQIVND (reference sequence). Losses at the gene ends were 1 base for V and 2 bases for J; bases not matched to a gene: 10. The CDR3 has 18 amino acids. CDR3 nucleotides: TGTGCCAGTAGTATAGGCCAGGGAGCGGGAGTGACCTACAATGAGCAGTTCTTC. It is translated as CASSIGQGAGVTYNEQFF.

The V call is TRBV25-1, the J call TRBJ1-2; a possible D gene is TRBD1 (5 bases). Per germline, CDR1 MGHDK and CDR2 SYGVNS. The CDR3 runs 15 residues. V shed 2 bases and J shed 2 bases, with 12 bases lying between them. CDR3 coding DNA: TGTGCCAGCAGTGAACTAGGGGCCTCCAACTATGGCTACACCTTC. The encoded protein is CASSELGASNYGYTF.

The CDR3 reads CAWQGADGSPLHF. The DNA of the CDR3 is TGTGCCTGGCAGGGGGCAGACGGGTCACCCCTCCACTTT. The genes are TRBV30 and TRBJ1-6; TRBD1 aligns across 8 bases. V lost 5 bases and J lost 10; bases outside the gene matches: 7. Germline V lookup: CDR1 GTSNPN, CDR2 SVGIG (reference sequence). The CDR3 runs to 13 residues. Combining the CDR3 with reference TRBV30 and TRBJ1-6 gives the whole variable domain SQTIHQWPATLVQPVGSPLSLECTVEGTSNPNLYWYRQAAGRGLQLLFYSVGIGQISSEVPQNLSASRPQDRQFILSSKKLLLSDSGFYLCAWQGADGSPLHFGNGTRLTVT.

This clone has more than one count but fewer than ten. The chain couples TRBV28 to TRBJ1-6, with TRBD1 matching 7 bases. The V gene end was trimmed by 3 bases and the J gene end by 9 bases; junction bases not matched to a gene: 8. The CDR3 has 15 residues. In germline, CDR1 is MDHEN, CDR2 SYDVKM. CDR3 nucleotides: TGTGCCAGCAGTTTGGGCAGGGGGTTACGTTCACCCCTCCACTTT. Translated, it gives CASSLGRGLRSPLHF.

V is TRBV7-2 and J is TRBJ2-3; 11 bases agree with TRBD1. There are 16 residues in the CDR3. The germline CDR1 and CDR2 sequences are SGHTA and FQGNSA. V was clipped by 1 base and J by 2 bases; unmatched bases: 2. The CDR3 nucleotides read TGTGCCAGCAGCTTAGTTGGACAGGGGGCCACAGATACGCAGTATTTT. Its translation is CASSLVGQGATDTQYF.

The chain links TRBV27 to TRBJ1-3; TRBD1 aligns across 7 bases. Germline V lookup: CDR1 MNHEY, CDR2 SMNVEV (reference sequence). CDR3 length: 16 amino acids. V dropped 5 bases and J dropped 0; count of bases not matched to a gene: 7. CDR3 sequence (DNA): TGTGCCAGCAGTCCTACGGACAGGATCTCTGGAAACACCATATATTTT. This translates into CASSPTDRISGNTIYF.

The genes are TRBV10-3 and TRBJ2-7, with TRBD2 identical over 10 bases. The CDR3 runs to 15 residues. Germline V gives CDR1 ENHRY, CDR2 SYGVKD. Unmatched junction bases numbered 4, after V lost 0 bases and J lost 5 bases. CDR3 region: CAISESPGLANEQYF. The CDR3 DNA is TGTGCCATCAGTGAGTCACCGGGACTAGCGAACGAGCAGTACTTC.